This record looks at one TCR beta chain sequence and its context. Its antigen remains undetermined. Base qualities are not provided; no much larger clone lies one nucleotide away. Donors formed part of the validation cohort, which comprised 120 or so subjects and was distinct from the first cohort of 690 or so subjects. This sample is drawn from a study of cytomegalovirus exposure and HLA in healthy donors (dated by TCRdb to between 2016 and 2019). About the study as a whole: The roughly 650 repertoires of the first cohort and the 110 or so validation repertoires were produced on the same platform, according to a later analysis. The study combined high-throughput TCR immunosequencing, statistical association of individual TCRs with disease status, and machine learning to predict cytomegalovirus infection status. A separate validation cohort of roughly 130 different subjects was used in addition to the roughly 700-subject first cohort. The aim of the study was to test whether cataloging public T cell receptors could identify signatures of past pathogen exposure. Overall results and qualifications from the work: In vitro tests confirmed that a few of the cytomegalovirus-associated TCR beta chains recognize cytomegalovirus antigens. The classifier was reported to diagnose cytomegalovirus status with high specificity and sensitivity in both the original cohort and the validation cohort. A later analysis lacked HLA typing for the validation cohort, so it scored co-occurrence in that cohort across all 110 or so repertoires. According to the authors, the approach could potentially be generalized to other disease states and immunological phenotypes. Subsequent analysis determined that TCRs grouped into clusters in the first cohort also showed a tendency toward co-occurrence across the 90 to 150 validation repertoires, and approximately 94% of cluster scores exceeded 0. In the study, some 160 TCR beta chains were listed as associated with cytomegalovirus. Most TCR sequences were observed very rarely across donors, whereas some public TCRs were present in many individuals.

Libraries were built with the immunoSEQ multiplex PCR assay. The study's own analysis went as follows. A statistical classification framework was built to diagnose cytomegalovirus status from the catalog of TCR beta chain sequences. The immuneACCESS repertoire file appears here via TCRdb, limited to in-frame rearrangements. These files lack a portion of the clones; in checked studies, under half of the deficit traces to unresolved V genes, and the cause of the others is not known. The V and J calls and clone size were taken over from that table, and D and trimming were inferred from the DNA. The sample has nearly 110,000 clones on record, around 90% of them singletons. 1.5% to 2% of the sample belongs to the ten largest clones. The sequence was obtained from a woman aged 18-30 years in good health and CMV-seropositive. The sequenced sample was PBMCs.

The CDR3 sequence is CASSDGTENTEAFF. The DNA sequence reads TGTGCCAGCAGTGACGGGACAGAGAACACTGAAGCTTTCTTT. The chain uses TRBV6-4 and TRBJ1-1; TRBD1 agrees with 7 junctional bases. After removal of 2 bases from V and 1 base from J, the junction retains 1 base not matched to a gene. The CDR3 sequence holds 14 residues, the cysteine and phenylalanine included. The CDR3 DNA has 42 bases and is translated from base 1. In the germline V gene, CDR1 corresponds to MRHNA and CDR2 to SNTAGT.